This is a list of T cell receptor beta chains from one sample in a study of cytomegalovirus exposure and HLA in healthy donors. Repertoires were generated with immunoSEQ multiplex PCR, while TCRdb's copy carries only in-frame clones and drops some. Of about 190,000 clones in the sample, roughly 12% were seen once. The sequenced sample was PBMCs. Source of these receptors: a man in his forties or fifties in good health and CMV-seropositive. Each CDR3 is given with its conserved first and last residue. A D gene is named only where the DNA matches it firmly. The size entry is marked missing in some rows and otherwise reads once, few, many or a size class.

CDR3aa: CASSLSGETQYF
CDR3nt: TGCGCCAGCAGCTTGTCCGGAGAGACCCAGTACTTC
v_gene: TRBV5-1
d_gene: NA
j_gene: TRBJ2-5
abundance: NA

CDR3aa: CAAGKLGYGYTF
CDR3nt: TGTGCCGCGGGGAAATTGGGCTATGGCTACACCTTC
v_gene: TRBV7-9
d_gene: NA
j_gene: TRBJ1-2
abundance: few

CDR3aa: CASSDGGVGGELFF
CDR3nt: TGTGCCAGCTCCGACGGCGGGGTTGGCGGGGAGCTGTTTTTT
v_gene: TRBV9
d_gene: NA
j_gene: TRBJ2-2
abundance: few

CDR3aa: CASSLGGSSGELFF
CDR3nt: TGTGCCAGCAGCTTGGGGGGCAGCTCCGGGGAGCTGTTTTTT
v_gene: TRBV5-6
d_gene: NA
j_gene: TRBJ2-2
abundance: NA

CDR3aa: CASSLVASNTGELFF
CDR3nt: TGTGCCAGCAGCTTGGTTGCGTCCAACACCGGGGAGCTGTTTTTT
v_gene: TRBV5-6
d_gene: NA
j_gene: TRBJ2-2
abundance: NA

CDR3aa: CASRGTDTQYF
CDR3nt: TGTGCCAGCCGAGGGACAGATACGCAGTATTTT
v_gene: TRBV4-2
d_gene: NA
j_gene: TRBJ2-3
abundance: NA

CDR3aa: CSVTGFYEQYF
CDR3nt: TGCAGCGTGACAGGTTTCTACGAGCAGTACTTC
v_gene: TRBV29-1
d_gene: NA
j_gene: TRBJ2-7
abundance: NA

CDR3aa: CASSVGDRASGANVLTF
CDR3nt: TGTGCCAGCAGCGTCGGGGACAGGGCCTCTGGGGCCAACGTCCTGACTTTC
v_gene: TRBV9
d_gene: TRBD1
j_gene: TRBJ2-6
abundance: few

CDR3aa: CSVRGAQGAETEQYF
CDR3nt: TGCAGCGTGAGAGGTGCACAGGGGGCTGAGACCGAGCAGTACTTC
v_gene: TRBV29-1
d_gene: TRBD1
j_gene: TRBJ2-7
abundance: NA

CDR3aa: CASSYWAGNVDTEAFF
CDR3nt: TGTGCCAGCAGTTACTGGGCAGGGAACGTGGACACTGAAGCTTTCTTT
v_gene: TRBV6-6
d_gene: NA
j_gene: TRBJ1-1
abundance: many

CDR3aa: CASSPVTGGGTGELFF
CDR3nt: TGTGCCAGCAGTCCCGTGACAGGGGGCGGCACCGGGGAGCTGTTTTTT
v_gene: TRBV27
d_gene: TRBD1
j_gene: TRBJ2-2
abundance: NA